This T cell receptor beta chain was captured by sequencing in a study of glioma-infiltrating T cells after dendritic cell vaccination. The CDR3 is 17 residues long. The germline V gene encodes CDR1 SGDLS and CDR2 YYNGEE. The V gene end was trimmed by 0 bases and the J gene end by 12 bases; junction bases not matched to a gene: 13. The time point: after dendritic cell vaccination, including at tumor progression/relapse. All glioblastoma patients lacked an isocitrate dehydrogenase mutation. Clones were sequenced by immunoSEQ multiplex PCR, and TCRdb holds only the in-frame ones, with some missing. Of 110,000 or so clones listed, almost 90% are singletons.

Source: blood, taken after dendritic cell vaccination. This TCR was sampled from a human donor with glioblastoma. This chain joins TRBV9 and TRBJ2-1; 12 bases are shared with TRBD2. The CDR3 reads CASSVATHPSGGAWQFF. The CDR3 coding sequence is TGTGCCAGCAGCGTAGCCACACACCCTAGCGGGGGGGCATGGCAGTTCTTC.